The entry below describes one T cell receptor (beta chain). This record belongs to a study of blood T cell repertoires in COVID-19. On the study more broadly: Specimens from acute and convalescent COVID-19 originated in the United States, Italy and Spain. Sample material is recorded as cDNA or gDNA derived from T cells, B-cell-depleted T cells, or PBMCs.

Original processing notes: The assay estimated nucleated cells by amplifying reference gene primers. Method: immunoSEQ multiplex PCR; TCRdb's copy keeps in-frame clones and lacks some. D and trimming were read from the DNA, whereas the V and J calls and clone size are those reported in that table. The table records approximately 99,000 clones, about four fifths of them present only once. Between the trimmed V and J ends, which lost 0 bases and 4 bases, there was a span of 11 bases. CDR3 length equals 15 residues. CDR1 and CDR2 (germline): SGHRS, YFSETQ. The receptor was derived from a woman in her seventies with acute or convalescent COVID-19. The rearrangement links TRBV5-1 to TRBJ2-1, with no clear D. Sequences were obtained from peripheral blood. The CDR3 sequence: CASSLAGEEYNEQFF. CDR3 nucleotides: TGCGCCAGCAGCTTGGCTGGAGAGGAGTACAATGAGCAGTTCTTC.